A selection of T cell receptor beta chains follows, all from one sample in a study of beta chain features in type 1 diabetes. TCRdb's table, derived via immunoSEQ multiplex PCR, lists solely in-frame clones and lacks some. The table records 240,000 or so clones, around 68% of them present only once. What was sequenced was naive CD4+ T cells from blood. The source is a man aged 30-40 years in good health. Each CDR3 is given with its conserved first and last residue. D genes are given only for firm matches. Rows may omit the clone size; those that give it use once, few, many or a size class.

D: TRBD1; size: -; J: TRBJ2-3; V: TRBV30; CDR3: CAARGDRGTDTQYF; DNA: TGTGCCGCGAGAGGGGACAGGGGGACAGATACGCAGTATTTT
D: -; size: -; J: TRBJ2-5; V: TRBV15; CDR3: CATSKGDQETQYF; DNA: TGTGCCACCAGCAAAGGTGATCAAGAGACCCAGTACTTC
D: TRBD2; size: -; J: TRBJ2-1; V: TRBV30; CDR3: CAWSPHLAGGQNEQFF; DNA: TGTGCCTGGAGCCCCCACCTAGCGGGGGGCCAGAATGAGCAGTTCTTC
D: -; size: few; J: TRBJ2-3; V: TRBV13; CDR3: CASSRSGRNTDTQYF; DNA: TGTGCCAGCAGCCGAAGCGGGCGGAACACAGATACGCAGTATTTT
D: -; size: -; J: TRBJ1-2; V: TRBV15; CDR3: CATSRDQGLDYGYTF; DNA: TGTGCCACCAGCAGAGATCAAGGATTGGACTATGGCTACACCTTC
D: -; size: -; J: TRBJ2-7; V: TRBV29-1; CDR3: CSGKGSYEQYF; DNA: TGCAGCGGGAAGGGATCCTACGAGCAGTACTTC
D: -; size: -; J: TRBJ2-7; V: TRBV30; CDR3: CAWSVSGAGEQYF; DNA: TGTGCCTGGAGTGTATCGGGGGCCGGGGAGCAGTACTTC
D: -; size: few; J: TRBJ2-1; V: TRBV19; CDR3: CAASPGYNEQFF; DNA: TGTGCCGCAAGCCCAGGGTACAATGAGCAGTTCTTC
D: -; size: -; J: TRBJ1-1; V: TRBV18; CDR3: CASSPLRENTEAFF; DNA: TGTGCCAGCTCACCCCTGAGAGAGAACACTGAAGCTTTCTTT
D: TRBD1; size: few; J: TRBJ2-3; V: TRBV9; CDR3: CASSAGDRSTDTQYF; DNA: TGTGCCAGCAGCGCAGGGGACAGGTCCACAGATACGCAGTATTTT
D: TRBD2; size: few; J: TRBJ2-1; V: TRBV4-3; CDR3: CASSRAGTNYNEQFF; DNA: TGCGCCAGCAGCCGGGCCGGGACTAACTACAATGAGCAGTTCTTC
D: -; size: -; J: TRBJ1-1; V: TRBV29-1; CDR3: CSVDSVGAEAFF; DNA: TGCAGCGTTGACAGTGTTGGCGCTGAAGCTTTCTTT
D: TRBD1; size: few; J: TRBJ2-3; V: TRBV30; CDR3: CAFNRGLPTDTQYF; DNA: TGTGCCTTCAACAGGGGCCTACCCACAGATACGCAGTATTTT
D: TRBD2; size: -; J: TRBJ2-1; V: TRBV7-2; CDR3: CASSLEAGGKFF; DNA: TGTGCCAGCAGCTTAGAGGCGGGAGGGAAATTCTTC
D: TRBD2; size: once; J: TRBJ2-7; V: TRBV29-1; CDR3: CSARTSGRWEQYF; DNA: TGCAGCGCCCGGACTAGCGGGAGGTGGGAGCAGTACTTC
D: -; size: few; J: TRBJ2-7; V: TRBV5-1; CDR3: CASSFLGEEQYF; DNA: TGCGCCAGCAGCTTTCTCGGGGAAGAGCAGTACTTC
D: -; size: -; J: TRBJ2-7; V: TRBV20-1; CDR3: CSASLLAEQYF; DNA: TGCAGTGCTAGCCTCTTGGCCGAGCAGTACTTC
D: TRBD2; size: -; J: TRBJ2-1; V: TRBV7-7; CDR3: CASSSSSGRVGEQFF; DNA: TGTGCCAGCAGCTCCTCATCTGGGAGGGTAGGTGAGCAGTTCTTC
D: -; size: few; J: TRBJ2-5; V: TRBV18; CDR3: CASSPLEETQYF; DNA: TGTGCCAGCTCACCACTGGAAGAGACCCAGTACTTC
D: -; size: -; J: TRBJ2-7; V: TRBV2; CDR3: CASSAANYEQYF; DNA: TGTGCCAGCAGTGCTGCTAACTACGAGCAGTACTTC
D: -; size: -; J: TRBJ2-7; V: TRBV4-3; CDR3: CASSLQTGVPEQYF; DNA: TGCGCCAGCAGCCTTCAGACGGGCGTCCCCGAGCAGTACTTC
D: TRBD1; size: -; J: TRBJ1-2; V: TRBV29-1; CDR3: CSVERQGIYGYTF; DNA: TGCAGCGTTGAACGACAGGGGATCTATGGCTACACCTTC
D: -; size: -; J: TRBJ2-5; V: TRBV2; CDR3: CASAWRVQETQYF; DNA: TGTGCCAGCGCATGGAGGGTACAAGAGACCCAGTACTTC
D: -; size: -; J: TRBJ2-5; V: TRBV29-1; CDR3: CSTHWGQETQYF; DNA: TGCAGCACCCACTGGGGTCAAGAGACCCAGTACTTC
D: TRBD1; size: -; J: TRBJ2-4; V: TRBV28; CDR3: CASSPSGTGNTKNIQYF; DNA: TGTGCCAGCAGTCCATCCGGGACAGGGAACACCAAAAACATTCAGTACTTC
D: -; size: -; J: TRBJ1-6; V: TRBV7-9; CDR3: CASSLLQGNSPLHF; DNA: TGTGCCAGCAGCTTACTACAGGGAAATTCACCCCTCCACTTT
D: TRBD2; size: few; J: TRBJ2-1; V: TRBV30; CDR3: CAWSDRGVDEQFF; DNA: TGTGCCTGGAGTGACCGGGGGGTGGATGAGCAGTTCTTC
D: TRBD1; size: -; J: TRBJ2-7; V: TRBV6-6; CDR3: CASRRGQDSSYEQYF; DNA: TGTGCCAGCAGAAGAGGACAGGATAGCTCCTACGAGCAGTACTTC
D: TRBD1; size: few; J: TRBJ1-4; V: TRBV2; CDR3: CASSESEGTGGEKLFF; DNA: TGTGCCAGCAGTGAATCGGAGGGGACAGGGGGTGAAAAACTGTTTTTT
D: -; size: -; J: TRBJ2-3; V: TRBV2; CDR3: CASSEQSSRTDTQYF; DNA: TGTGCCAGCAGTGAGCAATCCTCTAGGACAGATACGCAGTATTTT
D: -; size: few; J: TRBJ1-1; V: TRBV29-1; CDR3: CSIVVIREAFF; DNA: TGCAGCATCGTTGTGATTAGGGAGGCTTTCTTT
D: -; size: -; J: TRBJ2-1; V: TRBV5-1; CDR3: CASSLYRNEQFF; DNA: TGCGCCAGCAGCTTGTACAGGAATGAGCAGTTCTTC
D: -; size: -; J: TRBJ2-5; V: TRBV9; CDR3: CASSVAPSKETQYF; DNA: TGTGCCAGCAGCGTAGCCCCTAGCAAGGAGACCCAGTACTTC
D: TRBD2; size: -; J: TRBJ2-7; V: TRBV18; CDR3: CASSPMGLAHEQYF; DNA: TGTGCCAGCTCACCCATGGGACTAGCCCACGAGCAGTACTTC
D: TRBD2; size: -; J: TRBJ2-3; V: TRBV30; CDR3: CAWTSGSTDTQYF; DNA: TGTGCCTGGACTAGCGGGAGCACAGATACGCAGTATTTT
D: -; size: -; J: TRBJ2-3; V: TRBV30; CDR3: CAWSVGTDTQYF; DNA: TGTGCCTGGAGTGTAGGCACAGATACGCAGTATTTT
D: -; size: few; J: TRBJ2-7; V: TRBV7-9; CDR3: CASSLQYEQYF; DNA: TGTGCCAGCAGCCTCCAATACGAGCAGTACTTC
D: -; size: -; J: TRBJ1-1; V: TRBV29-1; CDR3: CSAKGVRTEAFF; DNA: TGCAGCGCCAAGGGGGTGCGCACTGAAGCTTTCTTT
D: -; size: -; J: TRBJ2-1; V: TRBV4-1; CDR3: CASSQDTGRVPYNEQFF; DNA: TGCGCCAGCAGCCAAGATACCGGGCGGGTTCCCTACAATGAGCAGTTCTTC
D: -; size: -; J: TRBJ2-1; V: TRBV2; CDR3: CASRVTGSSYNEQFF; DNA: TGTGCCAGCAGGGTTACAGGTTCTTCCTACAATGAGCAGTTCTTC
D: -; size: -; J: TRBJ2-7; V: TRBV7-9; CDR3: CASSSNGVEEQYF; DNA: TGTGCCAGCAGCTCTAATGGGGTGGAAGAGCAGTACTTC
D: -; size: -; J: TRBJ2-4; V: TRBV7-9; CDR3: CASSVIPRDIQYF; DNA: TGTGCCAGCAGCGTAATACCCCGGGACATTCAGTACTTC
D: -; size: few; J: TRBJ2-7; V: TRBV29-1; CDR3: CSGITGYEQYF; DNA: TGCAGCGGGATTACAGGGTACGAGCAGTACTTC
D: TRBD1; size: -; J: TRBJ2-5; V: TRBV10-3; CDR3: CAISGTGNLGETQYF; DNA: TGTGCCATCAGTGGGACAGGAAACCTGGGGGAGACCCAGTACTTC
D: -; size: -; J: TRBJ2-1; V: TRBV7-2; CDR3: CASSVSGLSYNEQFF; DNA: TGTGCCAGCAGCGTTAGCGGCCTCTCCTACAATGAGCAGTTCTTC